This is a list of T cell receptor beta chains from one sample in a study of cytomegalovirus exposure and HLA in healthy donors. Profiled with immunoSEQ multiplex PCR; TCRdb holds only in-frame clones, not every one. The table shows more than 100,000 clones, with around three quarters occurring only once. Sequenced: PBMCs. These receptors originate from a woman under 30 in good health and CMV-seropositive. CDR3s include the opening cysteine and the closing phenylalanine or tryptophan. A D gene is named only where the DNA matches it firmly. A clone size is listed for some rows: how often the clone was seen (once, few, many), or a class if it is expanded.

V gene: TRBV27; D gene: -; J gene: TRBJ2-5; clone size: -; CDR3 DNA: TGTGCCAGCAGTTTTGGCGGGACCCAGTACTTC; CDR3 protein: CASSFGGTQYF
V gene: TRBV4-2; D gene: TRBD1; J gene: TRBJ2-1; clone size: few; CDR3 DNA: TGTGCCAGCAGCCACCTGACAGGGGGCGATGAGCAGTTCTTC; CDR3 protein: CASSHLTGGDEQFF
V gene: TRBV30; D gene: TRBD2; J gene: TRBJ2-5; clone size: -; CDR3 DNA: TGTGCCCGACTCCGGGGGGGGGTTCCTGAGACCCAGTACTTC; CDR3 protein: CARLRGGVPETQYF
V gene: TRBV7-3; D gene: -; J gene: TRBJ1-5; clone size: once; CDR3 DNA: TGTGCCAGCAGCCTCACACCCATTAGCAATCAGCCCCAGCATTTT; CDR3 protein: CASSLTPISNQPQHF
V gene: TRBV7-9; D gene: -; J gene: TRBJ2-7; clone size: -; CDR3 DNA: TGTGCCAGCAGCTCCTACTTGCGCTACGAGCAGTACTTC; CDR3 protein: CASSSYLRYEQYF
V gene: TRBV11-2; D gene: TRBD1; J gene: TRBJ1-5; clone size: -; CDR3 DNA: TGTGCCAGCAGCCTACCGACAGGGGACAATGGCAATCAGCCCCAGCATTTT; CDR3 protein: CASSLPTGDNGNQPQHF
V gene: TRBV27; D gene: -; J gene: TRBJ1-1; clone size: -; CDR3 DNA: TGTGCCAGCAGTTCTCAAACGACCGGGAGGGGCACTGAAGCTTTCTTT; CDR3 protein: CASSSQTTGRGTEAFF
V gene: TRBV15; D gene: TRBD1; J gene: TRBJ2-1; clone size: once; CDR3 DNA: TGTGCCACCAGGCTGATCCCGGGACAGGGAGGGTTTGGTTTATTTGGTGAGCAGTTCTTC; CDR3 protein: CATRLIPGQGGFGLFGEQFF
V gene: TRBV6-4; D gene: TRBD2; J gene: TRBJ2-7; clone size: -; CDR3 DNA: TGTGCCAGCAGTGTGGGAGCGGGAGGAGAGCAGTACTTC; CDR3 protein: CASSVGAGGEQYF
V gene: TRBV19; D gene: -; J gene: TRBJ2-3; clone size: -; CDR3 DNA: TGTGCCAGTAGTATAATGGTGGGGAGACGGGGCACAGATACGCAGTATTTT; CDR3 protein: CASSIMVGRRGTDTQYF
V gene: TRBV15; D gene: -; J gene: TRBJ1-5; clone size: -; CDR3 DNA: TGTGCCACCAGCAGAATAGGGGGCAATCAGCCCCAGCATTTT; CDR3 protein: CATSRIGGNQPQHF
V gene: TRBV6-5; D gene: TRBD2; J gene: TRBJ2-1; clone size: -; CDR3 DNA: TGTGCCAGCAGTAGCGGGAGCTCCTACAATGAGCAGTTCTTC; CDR3 protein: CASSSGSSYNEQFF
V gene: TRBV11-2; D gene: -; J gene: TRBJ1-6; clone size: -; CDR3 DNA: TGTGCCAGCAGATGGGGGACTTCTAATTCACCCCTCCACTTT; CDR3 protein: CASRWGTSNSPLHF
V gene: TRBV12-5; D gene: -; J gene: TRBJ1-1; clone size: -; CDR3 DNA: TGTGCTAGTGGTCGACAGGACCTAAAGAACACTGAAGCTTTCTTT; CDR3 protein: CASGRQDLKNTEAFF
V gene: TRBV9; D gene: TRBD2; J gene: TRBJ2-3; clone size: -; CDR3 DNA: TGTGCCAGCAGCTACGGACTAGCGGGAGTAGATACGCAGTATTTT; CDR3 protein: CASSYGLAGVDTQYF
V gene: TRBV29-1; D gene: TRBD2; J gene: TRBJ2-3; clone size: -; CDR3 DNA: TGCAGCGTAAAAATTAGCGGGAGGGCCGATACGCAGTATTTT; CDR3 protein: CSVKISGRADTQYF
V gene: TRBV5-1; D gene: -; J gene: TRBJ2-1; clone size: -; CDR3 DNA: TGCGCCAGCAGCGCCGGGGGCAATGAGCAGTTCTTC; CDR3 protein: CASSAGGNEQFF
V gene: TRBV9; D gene: -; J gene: TRBJ1-1; clone size: once; CDR3 DNA: TGTGCCAGCAGCGTAAGCGGGAACACTGAAGCTTTCTTT; CDR3 protein: CASSVSGNTEAFF
V gene: TRBV18; D gene: -; J gene: TRBJ1-1; clone size: -; CDR3 DNA: TGTGCCAGCTCACCGAGCCGGGGGTTGAACACTGAAGCTTTCTTT; CDR3 protein: CASSPSRGLNTEAFF
V gene: TRBV4-1; D gene: TRBD2; J gene: TRBJ2-7; clone size: -; CDR3 DNA: TGCGCCAGCAGCCAGACCATTAGCGGGAGTCAGTACGAGCAGTACTTC; CDR3 protein: CASSQTISGSQYEQYF
V gene: TRBV7-9; D gene: -; J gene: TRBJ2-7; clone size: -; CDR3 DNA: TGTGCCAGCAGCCTCGACAGTGCTCCGGACGAGCAGTACTTC; CDR3 protein: CASSLDSAPDEQYF